This TCR beta chain was found in a study of T cells in Graves' hyperthyroidism and ophthalmopathy. Comment on this clonotype: The antigen remains undetermined. The junction shows a germline mismatch at one end, possibly a read error.

Researchers barred patients who had uncontrolled infection, other autoimmune disease, pregnancy or lactation. Amplified TCR beta CDR3 regions derived from RNA transcripts. TCR CDR3 regions were first amplified by RT-PCR with HTBI primers. TCRdb called the multiplex PCR reads again in MiXCR, with one record for every CDR3 protein. The sample records hundreds of thousands of distinct CDR3 sequences, more than 45% being singletons. Whole-study results and caveats: Model-based prediction identified ophthalmopathy a median 6.5 months prior to its onset.

The CDR3 is 15 residues long. Germline values: CDR1 MGHDK, CDR2 SYGVNS. V gene TRBV25-1 combines with J gene TRBJ1-2; D may be TRBD1 (5 bases). This receptor was identified in a woman aged 18-29 years with Graves' hyperthyroidism. Sequenced: peripheral blood or thyroid tissue (not recorded which). The CDR3 DNA reads as TGCGCCAGCAGCCGCGAGACAGCCACTAACTATGGCTACACCTTC. It encodes CASSRETATNYGYTF.